This T cell receptor (beta chain) was documented in a study of blood T cell repertoires in COVID-19. Clinical history reported by participants formed the basis on which cohorts were assigned. This clone turned up a few times. Germline values: CDR1 WNHNN, CDR2 SYGVQD (reference sequence). CDR3 length: 18 residues. V trimming: 2 bases; J trimming: 4 bases; junction bases outside the gene matches: 13. Clones were sequenced by immunoSEQ multiplex PCR, and TCRdb holds only the in-frame ones, with some missing. Of roughly 250,000 clones in the sample, roughly 91% were seen once. The clonotype comes from a woman in her forties with acute COVID-19. Sequencing was carried out using PBMCs or T cells enriched from blood (not recorded which). The genes are TRBV10-1 and TRBJ2-3; 9 bases agree with TRBD1. The CDR3 loop reads CASSEKARDRVKSDTQYF. In nucleotides, the CDR3 is TGCGCCAGCAGTGAGAAAGCCCGGGACAGGGTAAAATCAGATACGCAGTATTTT.